A selection of T cell receptor beta chains follows, all from one sample in a study of CD8 T cells in ankylosing spondylitis. TCRdb used MiXCR to reprocess the 5' RACE reads, holding one entry per CDR3 protein. This table holds approximately 340,000 distinct CDR3 sequences, about 14% found once. The material sequenced was blood, either unsorted or a sorted T cell fraction (not recorded which). These receptors originate from a male donor with ankylosing spondylitis or in good health (not recorded which). Each CDR3 is given with its conserved first and last residue. A D gene is named only where the DNA matches it firmly. The listing skips clone size in some rows; elsewhere it reads once, few, many or a size class.

CDR3 protein: CASSLDRRGDRGLSYNEQFF; CDR3 DNA: TGTGCCAGCAGCTTAGATCGCAGAGGGGACAGGGGGCTGAGCTACAATGAGCAGTTCTTC; CDR3 length: 20; clone size: -; J gene: TRBJ2-1; D gene: TRBD1; V gene: TRBV11-2
CDR3 protein: CASSVPASGIDEQYF; CDR3 DNA: TGTGCCAGCAGCGTTCCGGCTAGCGGGATAGACGAGCAGTACTTC; CDR3 length: 15; clone size: -; J gene: TRBJ2-7; D gene: TRBD2; V gene: TRBV7-6
CDR3 protein: CSAQRTANSGYTF; CDR3 DNA: TGCAGTGCTCAAAGGACAGCCAACAGTGGCTACACCTTC; CDR3 length: 13; clone size: few; J gene: TRBJ1-2; D gene: -; V gene: TRBV20-1
CDR3 protein: CASSQDGVMNYGYTF; CDR3 DNA: TGTGCCAGCAGCCAAGATGGTGTCATGAACTATGGCTACACCTTC; CDR3 length: 15; clone size: few; J gene: TRBJ1-2; D gene: -; V gene: TRBV3-1
CDR3 protein: CASSFLGATDTQYF; CDR3 DNA: TGTGCCAGCAGCTTTCTGGGTGCCACAGATACGCAGTATTTT; CDR3 length: 14; clone size: -; J gene: TRBJ2-3; D gene: -; V gene: TRBV7-2
CDR3 protein: CASRKSGGAYNEQFF; CDR3 DNA: TGCGCCAGCAGGAAGAGCGGGGGAGCCTACAATGAGCAGTTCTTC; CDR3 length: 15; clone size: few; J gene: TRBJ2-1; D gene: TRBD2; V gene: TRBV10-2
CDR3 protein: CASSDPIAKNIQYF; CDR3 DNA: TGTGCCAGCAGCGACCCCATAGCCAAAAACATTCAGTACTTC; CDR3 length: 14; clone size: -; J gene: TRBJ2-4; D gene: -; V gene: TRBV9
CDR3 protein: CASSEGQALYGYTF; CDR3 DNA: TGTGCCAGCAGTGAAGGGCAGGCGCTCTATGGCTACACCTTC; CDR3 length: 14; clone size: few; J gene: TRBJ1-2; D gene: -; V gene: TRBV6-1
CDR3 protein: CASSQDHVYGIQETQYF; CDR3 DNA: TGTGCCAGCAGCCAAGACCATGTATACGGAATCCAAGAGACCCAGTACTTC; CDR3 length: 17; clone size: few; J gene: TRBJ2-5; D gene: -; V gene: TRBV3-1
CDR3 protein: CASSLAGENTEAFF; CDR3 DNA: TGCGCCAGCAGCTTGGCAGGGGAGAACACTGAAGCTTTCTTT; CDR3 length: 14; clone size: many; J gene: TRBJ1-1; D gene: -; V gene: TRBV5-1
CDR3 protein: CASSLGARSTGGDTGELFF; CDR3 DNA: TGTGCCAGCAGCTTAGGAGCCCGCTCAACAGGGGGAGATACCGGGGAGCTGTTTTTT; CDR3 length: 19; clone size: -; J gene: TRBJ2-2; D gene: TRBD1; V gene: TRBV7-8
CDR3 protein: CASSEYRRARVNEQFF; CDR3 DNA: TGTGCCAGCAGTGAATATAGAAGGGCTCGGGTCAATGAGCAGTTCTTC; CDR3 length: 16; clone size: few; J gene: TRBJ2-1; D gene: -; V gene: TRBV25-1
CDR3 protein: CASSSTGTSGIEQFF; CDR3 DNA: TGTGCCAGCAGTTCGACCGGGACTAGCGGTATTGAGCAGTTCTTC; CDR3 length: 15; clone size: few; J gene: TRBJ2-1; D gene: TRBD2; V gene: TRBV27
CDR3 protein: CASSKAELAGALNTGELFF; CDR3 DNA: TGTGCCAGCAGCAAAGCTGAGCTAGCGGGGGCCCTGAACACCGGGGAGCTGTTTTTT; CDR3 length: 19; clone size: few; J gene: TRBJ2-2; D gene: -; V gene: TRBV21-1
CDR3 protein: CATSRDFGDSYEQYF; CDR3 DNA: TGTGCCACCAGCAGAGATTTCGGAGACTCCTACGAGCAGTACTTC; CDR3 length: 15; clone size: many; J gene: TRBJ2-7; D gene: -; V gene: TRBV15
CDR3 protein: CASSTGGNSPLHF; CDR3 DNA: TGCGCCAGCAGTACAGGGGGGAATTCACCCCTCCACTTT; CDR3 length: 13; clone size: few; J gene: TRBJ1-6; D gene: TRBD1; V gene: TRBV5-1
CDR3 protein: CASSQESPSTDTQYF; CDR3 DNA: TGCGCCAGCAGCCAAGAGAGTCCTAGCACAGATACGCAGTATTTT; CDR3 length: 15; clone size: -; J gene: TRBJ2-3; D gene: -; V gene: TRBV4-1
CDR3 protein: CASSPPAVRQTDTQYF; CDR3 DNA: TGTGCCAGCTCACCACCGGCTGTACGACAGACAGATACGCAGTATTTT; CDR3 length: 16; clone size: few; J gene: TRBJ2-3; D gene: -; V gene: TRBV18
CDR3 protein: CASEGQGIWNEQFF; CDR3 DNA: TGTGCCAGCGAGGGACAGGGGATCTGGAATGAGCAGTTCTTC; CDR3 length: 14; clone size: few; J gene: TRBJ2-1; D gene: TRBD1; V gene: TRBV11-2
CDR3 protein: CASSLPHRVGGIYEQYF; CDR3 DNA: TGTGCCAGCAGCTTACCACACCGTGTCGGGGGTATCTACGAGCAGTACTTC; CDR3 length: 17; clone size: -; J gene: TRBJ2-7; D gene: -; V gene: TRBV11-2
CDR3 protein: CASRQGTGPFQPQHF; CDR3 DNA: TGTGCCAGCAGGCAGGGGACAGGTCCCTTTCAGCCCCAGCATTTT; CDR3 length: 15; clone size: -; J gene: TRBJ1-5; D gene: TRBD1; V gene: TRBV12-3/TRBV12-4
CDR3 protein: CATSSTGARQPQHF; CDR3 DNA: TGTGCCACCAGCAGTACGGGGGCTCGTCAGCCCCAGCATTTT; CDR3 length: 14; clone size: few; J gene: TRBJ1-5; D gene: -; V gene: TRBV15
CDR3 protein: CASSPSYWPITYEQYF; CDR3 DNA: TGTGCCAGCAGCCCGAGCTATTGGCCAATTACCTACGAGCAGTACTTC; CDR3 length: 16; clone size: -; J gene: TRBJ2-7; D gene: -; V gene: TRBV12-3/TRBV12-4
CDR3 protein: CSVEDPDRGPSYEQYF; CDR3 DNA: TGCAGCGTTGAGGATCCCGACAGGGGGCCTTCCTACGAGCAGTACTTC; CDR3 length: 16; clone size: -; J gene: TRBJ2-7; D gene: TRBD1; V gene: TRBV29-1
CDR3 protein: CASSQAPQGYQPQHF; CDR3 DNA: TGCGCCAGCAGCCAAGCGCCCCAGGGTTATCAGCCCCAGCATTTT; CDR3 length: 15; clone size: few; J gene: TRBJ1-5; D gene: -; V gene: TRBV4-1
CDR3 protein: CSALRGTSGNTGELFF; CDR3 DNA: TGCAGTGCTCTCCGAGGGACTAGCGGGAACACCGGGGAGCTGTTTTTT; CDR3 length: 16; clone size: -; J gene: TRBJ2-2; D gene: TRBD2; V gene: TRBV20-1
CDR3 protein: CASSQLNLYGSRLGTGELFF; CDR3 DNA: TGCGCCAGCAGCCAGCTTAATTTATATGGAAGCCGGCTGGGCACCGGGGAGCTGTTTTTT; CDR3 length: 20; clone size: many; J gene: TRBJ2-2; D gene: -; V gene: TRBV4-1
CDR3 protein: CSVSLESRETQYF; CDR3 DNA: TGCAGCGTCTCCCTCGAAAGCCGAGAGACCCAGTACTTC; CDR3 length: 13; clone size: few; J gene: TRBJ2-5; D gene: -; V gene: TRBV29-1
CDR3 protein: CASSTLDPTDTQYF; CDR3 DNA: TGCGCCAGCAGCACCCTGGACCCCACAGATACGCAGTATTTT; CDR3 length: 14; clone size: few; J gene: TRBJ2-3; D gene: -; V gene: TRBV5-1
CDR3 protein: CATSRGRPLPYGYTF; CDR3 DNA: TGTGCCACCAGTAGGGGCAGGCCACTTCCCTATGGCTACACCTTC; CDR3 length: 15; clone size: -; J gene: TRBJ1-2; D gene: -; V gene: TRBV15
CDR3 protein: CSASSSGRAADTQYF; CDR3 DNA: TGCAGTGCTAGTTCTAGCGGGAGGGCCGCAGATACGCAGTATTTT; CDR3 length: 15; clone size: few; J gene: TRBJ2-3; D gene: TRBD2; V gene: TRBV20-1
CDR3 protein: CASSWGLAVYNEQFF; CDR3 DNA: TGTGCCAGCAGTTGGGGACTAGCGGTGTACAATGAGCAGTTCTTC; CDR3 length: 15; clone size: once; J gene: TRBJ2-1; D gene: TRBD2; V gene: TRBV6-5
CDR3 protein: CSASKQGTNQPQHF; CDR3 DNA: TGCAGTGCTAGTAAACAGGGTACAAATCAGCCCCAGCATTTT; CDR3 length: 14; clone size: -; J gene: TRBJ1-5; D gene: -; V gene: TRBV20-1
CDR3 protein: CASRAAGGRQETQYF; CDR3 DNA: TGTGCCAGCAGAGCCGCGGGGGGGCGGCAAGAGACCCAGTACTTC; CDR3 length: 15; clone size: -; J gene: TRBJ2-5; D gene: TRBD2; V gene: TRBV7-9
CDR3 protein: CAEEGAIPQPYEQYF; CDR3 DNA: TGTGCCGAGGAGGGGGCTATACCACAGCCCTACGAGCAGTACTTC; CDR3 length: 15; clone size: few; J gene: TRBJ2-7; D gene: -; V gene: TRBV27